A selection of T cell receptor beta chains follows, all from one sample in a study of beta chain features in type 1 diabetes. Produced via immunoSEQ multiplex PCR; TCRdb's table is partial and in-frame only. The data contain about 140,000 clones, approximately 9.8% of them singletons. Sequenced: central memory CD4+ T cells from blood. Source of these receptors: a woman between 35 and 50 years old in good health. Each CDR3 is given with its conserved first and last residue. The order of the fields is D gene, V gene, clone size, J gene, CDR3 protein, CDR3 DNA. The D gene is left open where the match is weak. Size tells how often a clone was seen (once, few, many) or the class of an expanded clone, and some rows leave it out.

d_call: NA
v_call: TRBV5-8
clone_size: few
j_call: TRBJ1-1
cdr3_aa: CASSLDSGGTEAFF
cdr3_nt: TGTGCCAGCAGCTTGGATTCGGGAGGGACTGAAGCTTTCTTT

d_call: TRBD2
v_call: TRBV4-1
clone_size: NA
j_call: TRBJ2-5
cdr3_aa: CASSQDRWGPSGDQETQYF
cdr3_nt: TGCGCCAGCAGCCAAGATCGATGGGGGCCTAGCGGGGACCAAGAGACCCAGTACTTC

d_call: NA
v_call: TRBV6-5
clone_size: NA
j_call: TRBJ2-7
cdr3_aa: CASSSYPGSYEQYF
cdr3_nt: TGTGCCAGCAGCTCCTATCCTGGCTCCTACGAGCAGTACTTC

d_call: NA
v_call: TRBV4-2
clone_size: few
j_call: TRBJ2-3
cdr3_aa: CASSPIPRDTQYF
cdr3_nt: TGTGCCAGCAGCCCTATACCAAGAGATACGCAGTATTTT

d_call: NA
v_call: TRBV7-9
clone_size: NA
j_call: TRBJ2-3
cdr3_aa: CASSLKAGPTDTQYF
cdr3_nt: TGTGCCAGCAGCTTAAAGGCGGGACCCACAGATACGCAGTATTTT

d_call: TRBD2
v_call: TRBV5-1
clone_size: NA
j_call: TRBJ2-1
cdr3_aa: CASSWAPGLAGGRNEQFF
cdr3_nt: TGCGCCAGCAGCTGGGCCCCGGGACTAGCGGGGGGGCGCAATGAGCAGTTCTTC

d_call: TRBD2
v_call: TRBV10-3
clone_size: many
j_call: TRBJ2-2
cdr3_aa: CAIGRGAGAGELFF
cdr3_nt: TGTGCCATCGGGAGGGGCGCGGGCGCCGGGGAGCTGTTTTTT

d_call: NA
v_call: TRBV14
clone_size: NA
j_call: TRBJ1-1
cdr3_aa: CASSSQENTEAFF
cdr3_nt: TGTGCCAGCAGCTCACAGGAGAACACTGAAGCTTTCTTT

d_call: TRBD1
v_call: TRBV7-2
clone_size: NA
j_call: TRBJ2-7
cdr3_aa: CASSLSTQTGVGQYF
cdr3_nt: TGTGCCAGCAGCTTATCCACCCAGACAGGGGTCGGGCAGTACTTC

d_call: TRBD1
v_call: TRBV18
clone_size: NA
j_call: TRBJ1-5
cdr3_aa: CASSPRDRVNQPQHF
cdr3_nt: TGTGCCAGCTCACCAAGGGACAGGGTCAATCAGCCCCAGCATTTT

d_call: NA
v_call: TRBV6-5
clone_size: few
j_call: TRBJ1-6
cdr3_aa: CASSRPSGLSSPLHF
cdr3_nt: TGTGCCAGCAGTCGCCCATCAGGGCTGTCTTCACCCCTCCACTTT

d_call: NA
v_call: TRBV6-1
clone_size: NA
j_call: TRBJ2-2
cdr3_aa: CASTLGQSNTGELFF
cdr3_nt: TGTGCCAGCACCTTGGGACAATCAAACACCGGGGAGCTGTTTTTT

d_call: TRBD1
v_call: TRBV6-1
clone_size: NA
j_call: TRBJ2-1
cdr3_aa: CASIGGQGYNEQFF
cdr3_nt: TGTGCCAGCATAGGCGGACAGGGGTACAATGAGCAGTTCTTC